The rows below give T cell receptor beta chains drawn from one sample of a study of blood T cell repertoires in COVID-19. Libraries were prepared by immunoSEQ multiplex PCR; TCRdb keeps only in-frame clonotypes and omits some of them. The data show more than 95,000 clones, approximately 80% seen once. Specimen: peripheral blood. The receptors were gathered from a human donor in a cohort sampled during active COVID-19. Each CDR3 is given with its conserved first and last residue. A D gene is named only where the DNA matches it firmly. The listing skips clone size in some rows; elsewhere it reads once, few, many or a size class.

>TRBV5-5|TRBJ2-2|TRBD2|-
TGTGCCAGCAGCTCCAGACTAGCGGGAGCAACCGGGGAGCTGTTTTTT
CASSSRLAGATGELFF
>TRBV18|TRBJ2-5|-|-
TGTGCCAGCTCACCACCTTCTCAAGAGACCCAGTACTTC
CASSPPSQETQYF
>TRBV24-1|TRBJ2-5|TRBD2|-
TGTGCCACCAGTGATTCCCGGACTAGCGGAGAGACCCAGTACTTC
CATSDSRTSGETQYF
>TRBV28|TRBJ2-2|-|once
TGTGCCAGCATCACTGGGGCCACCGGGGAGCTGTTTTTT
CASITGATGELFF
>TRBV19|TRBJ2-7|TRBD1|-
TGTGCCAGTAGAGATCCTACCGGACAGGGTAGCTACGAGCAGTACTTC
CASRDPTGQGSYEQYF
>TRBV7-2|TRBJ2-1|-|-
TGTGCCAGCAGCCCGTTGGGGGGAGAATCTGGTGAGCAGTTCTTC
CASSPLGGESGEQFF
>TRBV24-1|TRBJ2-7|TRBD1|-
TGTGCCACCAGTGACCCCGGGACAGGGGCCTACGAGCAGTACTTC
CATSDPGTGAYEQYF
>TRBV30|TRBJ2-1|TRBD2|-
TGTGCCTGGAGTGTACATCCCCCTCCTAGCGGGAGGTTGAATGAGCAGTTCTTC
CAWSVHPPPSGRLNEQFF
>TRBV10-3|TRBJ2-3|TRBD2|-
TGTGCCATCAGTCCCCGGCTAGCGGGGGGGATCACAGATACGCAGTATTTT
CAISPRLAGGITDTQYF
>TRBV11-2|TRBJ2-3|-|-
TGTGCCAGCAGCTTTAGCCAGGATACGCAGTATTTT
CASSFSQDTQYF
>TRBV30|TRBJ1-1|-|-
TGTGCCGGCGGTAGGAACACTGAAGCTTTCTTT
CAGGRNTEAFF
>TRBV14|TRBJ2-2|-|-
TGTGCCAGCAGCCACCCTACAGGGATGAACACCGGGGAGCTGTTTTTT
CASSHPTGMNTGELFF
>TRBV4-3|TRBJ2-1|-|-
TGCGCCAGCAGCCAAGGAGGTCCAGGGGAGCAGTTCTTC
CASSQGGPGEQFF
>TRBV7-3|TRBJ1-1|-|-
TGTGCCAGCAGCTCAGGTCCGAACACTGAAGCTTTCTTT
CASSSGPNTEAFF
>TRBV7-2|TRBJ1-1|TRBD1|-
TGTGCCAGCAGCTTGCAGGGGGCGAACACTGAAGCTTTCTTT
CASSLQGANTEAFF
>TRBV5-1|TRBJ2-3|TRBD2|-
TGCGCCAGCAGCCCCTCCGGGACTATCCCGCAGGCGCAGTATTTT
CASSPSGTIPQAQYF
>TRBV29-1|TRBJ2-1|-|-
TGCAGCGTTGAACTAGCGATCTACAATGAGCAGTTCTTC
CSVELAIYNEQFF
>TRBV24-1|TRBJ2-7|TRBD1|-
TGTGCCACCAGTGATACAGGGGGTAGGTCCTACGAGCAGTACTTC
CATSDTGGRSYEQYF
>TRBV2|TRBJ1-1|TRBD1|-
TGTGCCAGCAGTGAGGACAGGGACACTGAAGCTTTCTTT
CASSEDRDTEAFF
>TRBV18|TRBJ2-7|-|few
TGTGCCAGCTCACCGCCGGGACGGGGGGAGCAGTACTTC
CASSPPGRGEQYF
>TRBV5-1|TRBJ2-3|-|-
TGCGCCAGCAGCTCCACTCGCGCGACAGATACGCAGTATTTT
CASSSTRATDTQYF
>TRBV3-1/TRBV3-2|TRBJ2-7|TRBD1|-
TGTGCCAGCAGCCAATTGGGGACAGGGGGCGGCGAGCAGTACTTC
CASSQLGTGGGEQYF
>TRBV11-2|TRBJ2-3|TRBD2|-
TGTGCCAGCAGCTTAGATGGGGGGGGCACAGATACGCAGTATTTT
CASSLDGGGTDTQYF
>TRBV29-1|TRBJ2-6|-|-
TGCAGCGTTGAAGCGGGTGGCGGGGCCAACGTCCTGACTTTC
CSVEAGGGANVLTF
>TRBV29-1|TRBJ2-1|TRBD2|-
TGCAGCGCCGCCAGGGCTAGCGGGGTTAGCTCCTACAATGAGCAGTTCTTC
CSAARASGVSSYNEQFF
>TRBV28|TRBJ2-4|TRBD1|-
TGTGCCAGCAGCGACGGGACAGGGTTATGGTTAGCCAAAAACATTCAGTACTTC
CASSDGTGLWLAKNIQYF
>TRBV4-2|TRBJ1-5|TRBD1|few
TGTGCCAGCAGCCACTCTGCTACTGGACAGGGAAGAAGTCAGCCCCAGCATTTT
CASSHSATGQGRSQPQHF
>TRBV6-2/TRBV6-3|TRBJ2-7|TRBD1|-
TGTGCCAGCAGTTACCCGGGACAGGGGGCTCGCTCGGGAGAGCAGTACTTC
CASSYPGQGARSGEQYF
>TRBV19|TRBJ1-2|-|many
TGTGCCAGTAGTGACCGTTACCGGGGGGTCTATGGCTACACCTTC
CASSDRYRGVYGYTF
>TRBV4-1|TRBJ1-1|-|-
TGCGCCAGCAGCCACCCCTTAACTCGGGGCACTGAAGCTTTCTTT
CASSHPLTRGTEAFF
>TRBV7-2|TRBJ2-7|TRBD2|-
TGTGCCAGCAGCCTTGGGACTAGCCTCTACGAGCAGTACTTC
CASSLGTSLYEQYF
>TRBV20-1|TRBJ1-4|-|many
TGCAGTGCTAGTCTGGGGGCCCTAAGTGAAAAACTGTTTTTT
CSASLGALSEKLFF
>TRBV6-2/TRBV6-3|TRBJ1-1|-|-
TGTGCCAGCAGTTTGAGGGGAGGGGACACTGAAGCTTTCTTT
CASSLRGGDTEAFF
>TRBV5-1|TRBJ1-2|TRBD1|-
TGCGCCAGCAAACAGGGGGACGCTGGAAACTATGGCTACACCTTC
CASKQGDAGNYGYTF
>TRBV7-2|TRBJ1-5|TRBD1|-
TGTGCCAGCAGCCGACCAGGGGGGCCCCAGCATTTT
CASSRPGGPQHF
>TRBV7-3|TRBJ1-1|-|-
TGTGCCAGCAGCTTAAACAGGAACACTGAAGCTTTCTTT
CASSLNRNTEAFF
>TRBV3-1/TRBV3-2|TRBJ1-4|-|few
TGTGCCAGCAGCCAGCGCGGCGGTAATGAAAAACTGTTTTTT
CASSQRGGNEKLFF
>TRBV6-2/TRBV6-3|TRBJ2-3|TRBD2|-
TGTGCCAGCAGTTACTCGGGAGCGGGAGGTTGGACAGATACGCAGTATTTT
CASSYSGAGGWTDTQYF
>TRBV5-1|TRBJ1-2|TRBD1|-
TGCGCCAGCAGCTTGGGAGGAGGGGGCGGCTATGGCTACACCTTC
CASSLGGGGGYGYTF
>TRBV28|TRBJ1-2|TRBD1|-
TGTGCCAGCAGTCGGACAGGGCTTTACGATGGCTACACCTTC
CASSRTGLYDGYTF
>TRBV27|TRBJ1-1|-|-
TGTGCCAGCAGTTGGGCAGGGCAAACTGAAGCTTTCTTT
CASSWAGQTEAFF
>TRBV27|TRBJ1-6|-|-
TGTGCCAGCAGTACAGTCTCGAATTCACCCCTCCACTTT
CASSTVSNSPLHF
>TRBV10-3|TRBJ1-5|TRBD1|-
TGTGCCATCACGCCGGACAGGAATCAGCCCCAGCATTTT
CAITPDRNQPQHF
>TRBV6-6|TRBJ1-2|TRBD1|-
TGTGCCAGCAGGGGGACAGGGCGGGGTGAAGGCTACACCTTC
CASRGTGRGEGYTF
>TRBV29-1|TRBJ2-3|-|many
TGCAGCGTTCGCCGGGACATCATAGGAACAGATACGCAGTATTTT
CSVRRDIIGTDTQYF
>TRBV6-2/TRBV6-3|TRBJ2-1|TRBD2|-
TGTGCCAGCAGTGGGACTAGCGGGAGCGATGAGCAGTTCTTC
CASSGTSGSDEQFF
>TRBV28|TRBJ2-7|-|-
TGTGCCAGCAGTGGCTCAGGGGCGCAGACCTACGAGCAGTACTTC
CASSGSGAQTYEQYF
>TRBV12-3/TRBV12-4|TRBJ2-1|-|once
TGTGCCAGCAGTTTCGAGACTACGATGCAGTTCTTC
CASSFETTMQFF